This is a list of T cell receptor beta chains from one sample in a study of beta chain features in type 1 diabetes. Sequenced by immunoSEQ multiplex PCR; TCRdb stores in-frame clones only, minus some. The profile covers some 350,000 clones, with 13% appearing a single time and 0.013% to 0.015% taken by the ten largest. The sequenced sample consisted of naive CD4+ T cells from blood. The receptors come from a woman aged 18 to 35 with type 1 diabetes. Each CDR3 is given with its conserved first and last residue. D genes are given only for firm matches. The size of a clone is reported for some rows only, either as once, few or many, or as a class for expanded clones.

clone size	V gene	J gene	D gene	CDR3 DNA	CDR3 protein
.	TRBV6-5	TRBJ1-1	.	TGTGCCAGCAGTTACTCGAGCCTCCCGAGACATGAAGCTTTCTTT	CASSYSSLPRHEAFF
.	TRBV7-2	TRBJ2-1	.	TGTGCCAGCAGCCCAGGGGGGAATGAGCAGTTCTTC	CASSPGGNEQFF
.	TRBV10-3	TRBJ2-5	TRBD1	TGTGCCATCAGGGGACAGACACAAGAGACCCAGTACTTC	CAIRGQTQETQYF
.	TRBV30	TRBJ1-2	.	TGTGCCTGGAGTGTACACAGGGTCGGCTACACCTTC	CAWSVHRVGYTF
.	TRBV7-2	TRBJ2-3	TRBD2	TGTGCCAGCAGCTCGACTAGCGCCAGCACAGATACGCAGTATTTT	CASSSTSASTDTQYF
few	TRBV11-2	TRBJ2-1	TRBD2	TGTGCCAGCAGGAGACTAGCGAACGGCAATGAGCAGTTCTTC	CASRRLANGNEQFF
.	TRBV7-9	TRBJ1-4	.	TGTGCCAGCAGCCTCACGGGGTTTAATGAAAAACTGTTTTTT	CASSLTGFNEKLFF
.	TRBV9	TRBJ1-2	.	TGTGCCAGCAGCGTCAGAGGATATGGCTACACCTTC	CASSVRGYGYTF
.	TRBV18	TRBJ2-2	.	TGTGCCAGCTCACGAACCGGGACGAACACCGGGGAGCTGTTTTTT	CASSRTGTNTGELFF
few	TRBV5-1	TRBJ2-7	TRBD2	TGCGCCAGCAGCCAAACTAGCGGGAGAACGTACGAGCAGTACTTC	CASSQTSGRTYEQYF
few	TRBV6-1	TRBJ1-1	.	TGTGCCAGCAGTGACAGGACAAAGGATAGGACTGAAGCTTTCTTT	CASSDRTKDRTEAFF
.	TRBV5-1	TRBJ2-1	.	TGCGCCAGCAGCCCCCTCCCCCCTTACAATGAGCAGTTCTTC	CASSPLPPYNEQFF
.	TRBV5-1	TRBJ1-2	.	TGCGCCAGCGGAGATGGCTATGGCTACACCTTC	CASGDGYGYTF
.	TRBV5-4	TRBJ2-1	.	TGTGCCAGCAGCCATAGCGGCAGCTCCTACAATGAGCAGTTCTTC	CASSHSGSSYNEQFF
few	TRBV9	TRBJ2-5	TRBD1	TGTGCCAGCAGCGTAGATGACAGGGACCACCAAGAGACCCAGTACTTC	CASSVDDRDHQETQYF
few	TRBV7-9	TRBJ2-1	.	TGTGCCAGCAGCTTAGGTTTCGCGCGCTACAATGAGCAGTTCTTC	CASSLGFARYNEQFF
few	TRBV7-2	TRBJ1-2	TRBD1	TGTGCCAGCAGCCCTTTACAGGGGTCGAGCGGCTACACCTTC	CASSPLQGSSGYTF
few	TRBV29-1	TRBJ1-5	.	TGCAGCGTTGCCCAGGGTAGCAATCAGCCCCAGCATTTT	CSVAQGSNQPQHF
.	TRBV9	TRBJ2-5	TRBD2	TGTGCCAGCAGCGTAGCCACGGGGGCGGGAGGAGGGGAGACCCAGTACTTC	CASSVATGAGGGETQYF
few	TRBV4-2	TRBJ2-4	TRBD2	TGTGCCAGCAGCCAGCAGAGCGGGAGTGTGCACATTCAGTACTTC	CASSQQSGSVHIQYF
few	TRBV7-2	TRBJ2-5	TRBD2	TGTGCCAGCAGCGCCCCCGGGACTAGCGGGAGGCCCCAGTACTTC	CASSAPGTSGRPQYF
.	TRBV29-1	TRBJ1-1	.	TGCAGCGTCGAAGGGCGGATGAACACTGAAGCTTTCTTT	CSVEGRMNTEAFF
.	TRBV30	TRBJ1-5	TRBD1	TGTGCCTGGAGTATACAGGGGGTTCAGCCCCAGCATTTT	CAWSIQGVQPQHF
.	TRBV19	TRBJ2-1	TRBD1	TGTGCCAGTAGTTCCGGGACAGGTAGCTCCTACAATGAGCAGTTCTTC	CASSSGTGSSYNEQFF
few	TRBV15	TRBJ1-2	.	TGTGCCACCAGCAAAGACAGGAACTATGGCTACACCTTC	CATSKDRNYGYTF
few	TRBV19	TRBJ1-1	.	TGTGCCAGTAGTTCCTACGACACGAACACTGAAGCTTTCTTT	CASSSYDTNTEAFF
few	TRBV5-1	TRBJ2-1	TRBD2	TGCGCCAGCAGCATGACTAGCGGGACTAGCTACAATGAGCAGTTCTTC	CASSMTSGTSYNEQFF
few	TRBV10-3	TRBJ2-1	TRBD2	TGTGCCATCAGCCGACCACTAGCGGGAGACCCCAATGAGCAGTTCTTC	CAISRPLAGDPNEQFF
few	TRBV6-5	TRBJ1-1	.	TGTGCCAGCAGTTCCGGGACTGAAGCTTTCTTT	CASSSGTEAFF
few	TRBV7-2	TRBJ1-1	.	TGTGCCAGCAGTTCGCAGGGGCTCACTGAAGCTTTCTTT	CASSSQGLTEAFF
few	TRBV30	TRBJ2-4	.	TGTGCCTGGAGTGTAAGGACAGCTTCAGCCAAAAACATTCAGTACTTC	CAWSVRTASAKNIQYF
.	TRBV11-2	TRBJ2-1	TRBD2	TGTGCCAGCAGCCAGACTAGCCCCAATGAGCAGTTCTTC	CASSQTSPNEQFF
few	TRBV9	TRBJ2-3	.	TGTGCCAGCAGCGTTTCGACAACGAGCACAGATACGCAGTATTTT	CASSVSTTSTDTQYF
few	TRBV18	TRBJ2-1	TRBD1	TGTGCCAGCTCAACGACAGGGGCCCACTACAATGAGCAGTTCTTC	CASSTTGAHYNEQFF
few	TRBV30	TRBJ1-1	.	TGTGCCTGGGGCAAGAACATGAACACTGAAGCTTTCTTT	CAWGKNMNTEAFF
few	TRBV23-1	TRBJ1-2	.	TGCGCCAGCAGTCGAGGCCGGTCGATACCCGCCGTGCATGGCTACACCTTC	CASSRGRSIPAVHGYTF
few	TRBV7-2	TRBJ2-7	TRBD1	TGTGCCAGCAGCTGGAGACAGGGACACCCCTACGAGCAGTACTTC	CASSWRQGHPYEQYF
.	TRBV18	TRBJ2-1	.	TGTGCCAGCTCTCCCACAGCAGGGCAGAATGAGCAGTTCTTC	CASSPTAGQNEQFF
.	TRBV9	TRBJ1-4	TRBD1	TGTGCCAGCAGCGTAGGTGCTCGGACAGGGGCTGAAAAACTGTTTTTT	CASSVGARTGAEKLFF
.	TRBV7-2	TRBJ1-2	.	TGTGCCAGCAGCGAGAGGACAGCCGTCTATGGCTACACCTTC	CASSERTAVYGYTF
few	TRBV18	TRBJ2-1	.	TGTGCCAGCTCGGGGCCGGTGATCAATGAGCAGTTCTTC	CASSGPVINEQFF
.	TRBV7-2	TRBJ2-7	TRBD1	TGTGCCAGCAGCTTAACAGGGGCCTACGAGCAGTACTTC	CASSLTGAYEQYF
.	TRBV19	TRBJ2-5	.	TGTGCCAGTAGTGAACCGGGACTCGCGTCGGAGACCCAGTACTTC	CASSEPGLASETQYF
few	TRBV10-3	TRBJ1-2	TRBD1	TGTGCCATCAGTGCCGGACAGGGTGAGGCGTTTGACACCTTC	CAISAGQGEAFDTF
.	TRBV5-1	TRBJ2-5	.	TGCGCCAGCAGCTTACAGGCAGAAGAGACCCAGTACTTC	CASSLQAEETQYF
many	TRBV29-1	TRBJ2-5	TRBD1	TGCAGCGCCCCGGGACAGGGCCACACTAAGACCCAGTACTTC	CSAPGQGHTKTQYF
few	TRBV28	TRBJ2-7	TRBD2	TGTGCCAGCAGTTCCCCGCCCAAGACTGGGGGGGCCTACGAGCAGTACTTC	CASSSPPKTGGAYEQYF
few	TRBV9	TRBJ1-2	TRBD1	TGTGCCAGCAGCGCCGACAGGGCTAACTATGGCTACACCTTC	CASSADRANYGYTF
.	TRBV30	TRBJ2-7	.	TGTGCCTGGAGTTTTCTGGGGAGATTGAGCTCCTACGAGCAGTACTTC	CAWSFLGRLSSYEQYF
.	TRBV27	TRBJ2-7	TRBD2	TGTGCCAGCAGTTCCCGGACTAGCGGGAGGGTACTGAAGGAAGAGCAGTACTTC	CASSSRTSGRVLKEEQYF
.	TRBV6-6	TRBJ1-1	TRBD1	TGTGCCAGCGGTGACAGGGACACTGAAGCTTTCTTT	CASGDRDTEAFF